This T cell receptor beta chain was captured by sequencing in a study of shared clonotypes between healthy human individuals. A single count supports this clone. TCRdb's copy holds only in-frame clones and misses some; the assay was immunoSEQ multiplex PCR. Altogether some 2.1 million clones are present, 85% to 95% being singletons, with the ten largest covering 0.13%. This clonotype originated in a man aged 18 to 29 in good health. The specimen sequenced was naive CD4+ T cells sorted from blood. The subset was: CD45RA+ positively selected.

CDR3 amino acids: CASSRVAGNQPQHF. In nucleotides, the CDR3 is TGTGCCAGCAGCAGGGTGGCGGGCAATCAGCCCCAGCATTTT. The V and J genes are TRBV28 and TRBJ1-5, with a weak D call TRBD1 (5 bases). CDR1 is MDHEN and CDR2 is SYDVKM in the germline V gene. Trimming pared 6 bases from V and 2 bases from J, leaving 11 bases between. CDR3 length: 14 residues.